The 28 T cell receptor beta chains reported below all come from one sample, sequenced in a study of blood T cell repertoires in COVID-19. Profiling relied on immunoSEQ multiplex PCR, and the TCRdb table lists in-frame clones only, not all of them. The table includes some 400,000 clones, approximately 92% detected once. Sequencing was done on a sample of PBMCs or T cells enriched from blood (not recorded which). These receptors all come from a man aged 25-45 years who had recovered from COVID-19.

This clone was seen only a few times. The V call is TRBV5-1, the J call TRBJ1-6; D call uncertain. The CDR3 extends over 16 amino acids. The V and J ends lost 4 bases and 7 bases respectively, with 18 bases between them. The germline V gene encodes CDR1 SGHRS and CDR2 YFSETQ. The CDR3 bases are TGCGCCAGCAGCGTAGGCGTGTCAGGTTTAAATTCACCCCTCCACTTT. Its protein is CASSVGVSGLNSPLHF.

This sequence joins TRBV3-1 (or the pseudogene TRBV3-2) and TRBJ1-4, with TRBD1 as a possible D gene (5 bases). Trimming left V 4 bases short and J 8 bases short, with 17 bases between. The CDR3 length is 15 residues. Germline V gene sequence: CDR1 LGHDT, CDR2 YNNKEL (reference sequence). The CDR3 here is CASSLGAGLNEKLFF. CDR3 in DNA: TGTGCCAGCAGCCTCGGTGCAGGGTTAAACGAAAAACTGTTTTTT.

The V gene is TRBV13, the J gene TRBJ2-7; 9 nucleotides line up with TRBD1. CDR1 and CDR2 from the germline V gene are PRHDT and FYEKMQ (reference sequence). With V trimmed by 4 bases and J by 0 bases, 10 bases remained unmatched. The CDR3 runs to 17 residues. The CDR3 DNA reads as TGTGCCAGCAGCTCGCGGGACAGGGCTCAGCCCTCCTACGAGCAGTACTTC. It yields the protein CASSSRDRAQPSYEQYF.

The V gene is TRBV4-1, the J gene TRBJ2-3; D gene uncertain. This CDR3 comprises 15 residues. Germline values: CDR1 MGHRA, CDR2 YSYEKL. Trimming stripped 1 base from V and 2 bases from J, with 10 bases between. CDR3: CASSQGLTYTDTQYF. CDR3 DNA sequence: TGCGCCAGCAGCCAAGGCCTTACTTACACAGATACGCAGTATTTT.

The chain employs TRBV25-1 and TRBJ2-2; no clear D. The CDR3 is made up of 13 amino acids. Per the germline V gene, CDR1 is MGHDK and CDR2 is SYGVNS. V was trimmed by 1 base and J by 6 bases, leaving 6 bases between them. CDR3 amino acids: CASSESPSGELFF. The CDR3 nucleotides are TGTGCCAGCAGTGAATCCCCATCCGGGGAGCTGTTTTTT.

This chain connects TRBV15 to TRBJ2-5; D perhaps matches TRBD1 (6 bases). From germline, CDR1 is LNHNV and CDR2 YYDKDF (reference sequence). V was trimmed by 4 bases and J by 0 bases, leaving 12 bases between them. This CDR3 spans 15 amino acids. The CDR3 nucleotides are TGTGCCACCAGCACCGGGACACAGTACCAAGAGACCCAGTACTTC. This sequence encodes CATSTGTQYQETQYF.

This chain uses TRBV27 with TRBJ2-1; 11 nucleotides agree with TRBD2. The J segment lost 6 bases and the V segment lost 5 bases, leaving 6 bases of the junction unmatched. This CDR3 is 15 amino acids long. Germline V lookup: CDR1 MNHEY, CDR2 SMNVEV (reference sequence). The CDR3: CASSILGTSGNEQFF. In DNA, the CDR3 is TGTGCCAGCAGTATCCTCGGGACTAGCGGCAATGAGCAGTTCTTC.

There are a few counts of this clone. This rearrangement joins TRBV15 to TRBJ2-7; D gene unclear. Trimming took off 0 bases at V and 0 bases at J, with 6 bases between the two ends. Germline loops: CDR1 LNHNV, CDR2 YYDKDF (reference sequence). There are 14 residues in the CDR3. CDR3: CATSRDLASYEQYF. In DNA form, the CDR3 reads TGTGCCACCAGCAGAGATCTGGCCTCCTACGAGCAGTACTTC.

This clone has just one count. The chain employs TRBV2 and TRBJ2-1; possible D gene TRBD2, 6 bases. Trimming removed 8 bases from V and 0 bases from J, with 14 bases in between. The germline V gene encodes CDR1 SNHLY and CDR2 FYNNEI. The CDR3 totals 15 residues. The CDR3 region is CASSQEGSSYNEQFF. CDR3 coding DNA: TGTGCCAGCTCCCAGGAGGGGAGCTCCTACAATGAGCAGTTCTTC.

Concerning this clone: The junction and the germline gene differ at one end; a read error may be behind it. This chain joins TRBV7-7 and TRBJ1-1, with 7 bases identical to TRBD1. The CDR3 runs 15 residues. Germline values: CDR1 SSHAT, CDR2 FNYEAQ (reference sequence). The CDR3 nucleotides read TGTGCTAGCAGCGCATACGATACAGGGGACACTGAAGCTTTCTTT. Encoded protein: CASSAYDTGDTEAFF.

This chain links TRBV4-1 with TRBJ2-3; 11 nucleotides line up with TRBD2. The CDR3 covers 15 residues. J gave up 3 bases and V 4 bases, and 3 bases lay outside the gene matches. Germline V lookup: CDR1 MGHRA, CDR2 YSYEKL. The chain's CDR3 is CASSPSSGRTDTQYF. CDR3 in DNA: TGCGCCAGCAGCCCTTCTAGCGGGAGGACAGATACGCAGTATTTT.

The genes are TRBV18 and TRBJ1-2; 9 bases are shared with TRBD1. Germline values: CDR1 KGHSH, CDR2 LQKENI. The CDR3 totals 15 residues. J lost 1 base, V lost 3 bases, and 3 bases had no gene match. CDR3: CASSPRDRDNYGYTF. In DNA, the CDR3 is TGTGCCAGCTCACCCCGGGACAGGGATAACTATGGCTACACCTTC.

CDR3 bases: TGTGCCAGCAGCCGTGGGGAGTACGCGGCCACAGATACGCAGTATTTT. Protein product: CASSRGEYAATDTQYF. The V gene is TRBV14, the J gene TRBJ2-3; D possibly corresponds to TRBD2 (5 bases). V was trimmed by 4 bases and J by 2 bases, leaving 16 bases between them. The V gene's germline CDR1 is SGHDN and CDR2 FVKESK. The CDR3 sequence is 16 residues long.

The chain links TRBV6-5 to TRBJ2-1, with TRBD1 matching over 8 bases. The ends lost 4 bases at V and 2 bases at J; junction bases unmatched: 4. CDR1 MNHEY and CDR2 SVGAGI come from the germline V gene. The CDR3 covers 15 residues. CDR3 in DNA: TGTGCCAGCAGTTCCGGGACAGGCGCCTACAATGAGCAGTTCTTC. Translating gives CASSSGTGAYNEQFF.

The genes are TRBV12-3 or TRBV12-4 and TRBJ1-2; no definite D call. This CDR3 has 13 amino acids. V lost 1 base, J lost 7 bases, and 10 bases lay in between. The CDR3 region is CASSLVGAAGYTF. CDR3 DNA sequence: TGTGCCAGCAGTTTAGTGGGTGCGGCTGGCTACACCTTC.

J is TRBJ2-7 and V is TRBV12-3 or TRBV12-4; D is perhaps TRBD2 (6 bases). The CDR3 runs to 13 residues. Trimming removed 5 bases from V and 4 bases from J, with 12 bases in between. The CDR3: CASSLGLPYEQYF. Written as DNA, the CDR3 is TGTGCCAGCAGTCTCGGACTACCTTACGAGCAGTACTTC.

The chain joins TRBV11-2 to TRBJ2-3, with D possibly TRBD2 on 6 matching bases. The germline CDR1 and CDR2 sequences are SGHAT and FQNNGV. Trimming removed 5 bases from V and 8 bases from J, with 14 bases in between. The CDR3 is 13 residues long. The CDR3 sequence is CASSMDPAGTQYF. CDR3 nucleotides: TGTGCCAGCAGCATGGACCCAGCGGGTACGCAGTATTTT.

This rearrangement joins TRBV6-5 to TRBJ2-7; TRBD2 might be the D (5 bases). V gave up 2 bases and J gave up 2 bases, with 13 bases separating them. This CDR3 contains 15 residues. From germline, CDR1 is MNHEY and CDR2 SVGAGI. This CDR3 is CASSYQFSATYEQYF. The CDR3 DNA is TGTGCCAGCAGTTACCAATTTAGCGCGACCTACGAGCAGTACTTC.

The chain links TRBV6-4 to TRBJ1-5; 8 bases fit TRBD1. The CDR3 has 13 amino acids. V lost 3 bases to trimming and J lost 6 bases; unmatched junction nucleotides: 1. Germline assignment: CDR1 MRHNA and CDR2 SNTAGT. In nucleotides, the CDR3 is TGTGCCAGCAGTGAACAGGGGGGTCAGCCCCAGCATTTT. Amino acid sequence: CASSEQGGQPQHF.

The chain uses TRBV19 and TRBJ2-3; 7 nucleotides align to TRBD2. V dropped 3 bases and J dropped 1; count of bases not matched to a gene: 13. Germline assignment: CDR1 LNHDA and CDR2 SQIVND (reference sequence). CDR3 length: 18 amino acids. CDR3 bases: TGTGCCAGTAGTATTCGGTTCGGACTCGCGGGGGGCACAGATACGCAGTATTTT. Amino acid sequence: CASSIRFGLAGGTDTQYF.

The chain is built from TRBV4-2 and TRBJ2-7, with D possibly matching TRBD1 (5 bases). Germline V gene sequence: CDR1 LGHNA, CDR2 YNFKEQ. This CDR3 comprises 18 residues. Trimming left V 1 base short and J 1 base short, with 20 bases between. CDR3 bases: TGTGCCAGCAGCCAAGGAAGGGGCCTCCGGGCTCTATCCTACGAGCAGTACTTC. Its protein product is CASSQGRGLRALSYEQYF.

The chain has TRBV14 and TRBJ1-1; D is ambiguous. Between the trimmed V and J ends, which lost 4 bases and 11 bases, there was a span of 23 bases. The CDR3 length is 15 residues. Germline V lookup: CDR1 SGHDN, CDR2 FVKESK. The CDR3 region has the DNA TGTGCCAGCAGCCGCAGAGCACCTGAGCCCCTGAGGGCTTTCTTT. Translating it yields CASSRRAPEPLRAFF.

The rearrangement uses TRBV5-1 and TRBJ2-7; D uncertain. Deletions cut 7 bases from V and 0 bases from J, with 14 bases between. Germline V lookup: CDR1 SGHRS, CDR2 YFSETQ. This CDR3 has 14 amino acids. The CDR3 region has the DNA TGCGCCAGCGCCTTGGGGTACGGCTCCTACGAGCAGTACTTC. Residues: CASALGYGSYEQYF.

The chain couples TRBV7-2 to TRBJ1-2; D possibly corresponds to TRBD1 (5 bases). V was trimmed by 5 bases and J by 8 bases, leaving 18 bases between them. This CDR3 comprises 14 residues. Germline loops: CDR1 SGHTA, CDR2 FQGNSA. CDR3 nucleotides: TGTGCCAGCAGCGATTCGCAGGGAGGGTTCGGCTACACCTTC. Its protein is CASSDSQGGFGYTF.

This sequence joins TRBV7-6 and TRBJ1-1; TRBD1 agrees at 8 bases. The CDR3 sequence is 20 residues long. V gave up 4 bases and J gave up 1 base; unmatched junction bases: 20. Germline lookup yields CDR1 SGHVS and CDR2 FNYEAQ. CDR3 amino acids: CASSSPKNGGQGEGNTEAFF. The CDR3 DNA reads as TGTGCCAGCAGCTCCCCCAAAAACGGAGGACAGGGAGAGGGGAACACTGAAGCTTTCTTT.

CDR3 nucleotide sequence: TGTGCCAGCAGTCCCTTTACAGGGGTCGAGCAGTACTTC. Translation gives CASSPFTGVEQYF. The J gene is TRBJ2-7, the V gene TRBV12-3 or TRBV12-4; 7 nucleotides match TRBD1. The CDR3 totals 13 residues. V was clipped by 5 bases and J by 6 bases; unmatched bases: 7.

This clone was picked up one time. The chain links TRBV6-1 to TRBJ1-2, with 8 bases lining up with TRBD1. The CDR3 spans 14 residues. Germline-derived CDR1 and CDR2 are MNHNS and SASEGT. Unmatched junction bases numbered 5, after V lost 3 bases and J lost 5 bases. The DNA of the CDR3 is TGTGCCAGCAGTGACCTGGACAGGGTATATGGCTACACCTTC. Its protein product is CASSDLDRVYGYTF.

This chain connects TRBV5-5 to TRBJ1-5; D not certain. The CDR3 is made up of 15 amino acids. Germline CDR1 and CDR2: SGHKS and YYEKEE (reference sequence). Trimming took off 0 bases at V and 0 bases at J, with 7 bases between the two ends. This CDR3 is CASSLDGDSNQPQHF. CDR3 bases: TGTGCCAGCAGCTTGGACGGGGATAGCAATCAGCCCCAGCATTTT.